Detailed here is one T cell receptor beta chain. V was shortened by 3 bases and J by 0 bases, with 8 bases between the two germline ends. Germline values: CDR1 LNHNV, CDR2 YYDKDF (reference sequence). The CDR3 consists of 14 residues. This sample stems from a study of Tregs in tolerant kidney transplant recipients. Measured with immunoSEQ multiplex PCR; TCRdb has only the in-frame clones, and not every one. The sample holds about 88,000 clones; approximately 90% are singletons and the top ten take 4.7%. The sequenced sample was CD8+ T cells from blood. This rearrangement joins TRBV15 to TRBJ1-1, with D uncertain. The TCR comes from a human donor in good health. CDR3 residues: CATSSRALNTEAFF. The CDR3 bases are TGTGCCACCAGCAGCCGGGCCTTGAACACTGAAGCTTTCTTT. Looking up the rest from reference TRBV15 and TRBJ1-1 gives the full variable domain: DAMVIQNPRYQVTQFGKPVTLSCSQTLNHNVMYWYQQKSSQAPKLLFHYYDKDFNNEADTPDNFQSRRPNTSFCFLDIRSPGLGDTAMYLCATSSRALNTEAFFGQGTRLTVV.